This TCR beta chain is drawn from a study of blood T cell repertoires in COVID-19. At the level of the study: Sites in the United States, Italy and Spain provided acute and convalescent COVID-19 samples.

Germline V gene sequence: CDR1 SGHRS, CDR2 YFSETQ. This CDR3 has 15 amino acids. V dropped 2 bases and J dropped 6 bases, with 12 bases sitting between them. Per the original methods: Reference gene primers were amplified, and this amplification served to estimate nucleated cell counts. Repertoires were generated with immunoSEQ multiplex PCR, while TCRdb's copy carries only in-frame clones and drops some. V, J and clone size are those of that table, while D and trimming were read from the DNA. The sample has fewer than 250,000 clones, 85% seen once. Participants came from roughly 24 US areas, aged about 18 to 89 years. Assignments of participants to cohorts depended upon their own reported clinical history.

The rearrangement links TRBV5-1 to TRBJ1-6; the D gene is possibly TRBD1 (6 bases). The sequencing input was PBMCs or T cells enriched from blood (not recorded which). The origin of this receptor is a woman aged 45-59 years with acute COVID-19. In DNA, the CDR3 is TGCGCCAGCAGCTTTTCCCAACAGGGTAATTCACCCCTCCACTTT. It specifies CASSFSQQGNSPLHF. Full variable domain (remainder filled in from reference TRBV5-1 and TRBJ1-6): KAGVTQTPRYLIKTRGQQVTLSCSPISGHRSVSWYQQTPGQGLQFLFEYFSETQRNKGNFPGRFSGRQFSNSRSEMNVSTLELGDSALYLCASSFSQQGNSPLHFGNGTRLTVT.